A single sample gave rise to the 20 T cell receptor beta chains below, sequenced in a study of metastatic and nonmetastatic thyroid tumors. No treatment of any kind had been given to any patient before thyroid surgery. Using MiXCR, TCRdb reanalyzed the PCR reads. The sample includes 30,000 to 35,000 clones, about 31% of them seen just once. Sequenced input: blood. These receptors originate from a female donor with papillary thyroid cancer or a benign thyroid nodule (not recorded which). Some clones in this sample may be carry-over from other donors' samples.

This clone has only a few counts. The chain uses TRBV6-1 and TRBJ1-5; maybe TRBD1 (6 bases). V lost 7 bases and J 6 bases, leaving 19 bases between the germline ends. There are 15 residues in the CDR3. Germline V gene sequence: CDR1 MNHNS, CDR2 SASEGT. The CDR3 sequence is CASIPWLGGSQPQHF. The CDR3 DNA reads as TGTGCCAGCATCCCTTGGTTGGGGGGCAGTCAGCCCCAGCATTTT.

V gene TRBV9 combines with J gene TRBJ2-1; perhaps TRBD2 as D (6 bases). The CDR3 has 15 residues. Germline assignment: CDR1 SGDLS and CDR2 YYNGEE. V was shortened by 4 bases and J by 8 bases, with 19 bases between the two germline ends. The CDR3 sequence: CASSKSGLYGDEQFF. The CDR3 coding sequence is TGTGCCAGCAGCAAGAGCGGACTATACGGAGATGAGCAGTTCTTC.

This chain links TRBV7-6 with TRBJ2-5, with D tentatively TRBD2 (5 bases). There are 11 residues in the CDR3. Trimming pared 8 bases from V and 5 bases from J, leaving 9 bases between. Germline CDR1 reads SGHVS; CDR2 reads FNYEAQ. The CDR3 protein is CASSSGETQYF. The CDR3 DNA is TGTGCCAGCTCCTCGGGGGAGACCCAGTACTTC.

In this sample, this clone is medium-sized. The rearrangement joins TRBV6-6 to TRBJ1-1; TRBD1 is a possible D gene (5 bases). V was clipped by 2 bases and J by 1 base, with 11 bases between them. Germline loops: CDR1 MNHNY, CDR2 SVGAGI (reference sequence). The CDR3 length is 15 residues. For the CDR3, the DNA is TGTGCCAGCAGTTACGGGGCTAAAACGAACACTGAAGCTTTCTTT. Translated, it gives CASSYGAKTNTEAFF.

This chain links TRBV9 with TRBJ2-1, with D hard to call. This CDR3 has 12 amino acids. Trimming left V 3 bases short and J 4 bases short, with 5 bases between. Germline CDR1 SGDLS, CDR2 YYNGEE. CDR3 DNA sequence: TGTGCCAGCAGCGCGAGATACAATGAGCAGTTCTTC. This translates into CASSARYNEQFF.

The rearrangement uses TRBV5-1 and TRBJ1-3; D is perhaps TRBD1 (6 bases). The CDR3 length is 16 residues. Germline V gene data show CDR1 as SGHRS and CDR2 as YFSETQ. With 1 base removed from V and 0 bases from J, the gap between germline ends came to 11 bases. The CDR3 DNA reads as TGCGCCAGCAGCTTGACCGGACAGTCCTCTGGAAACACCATATATTTT. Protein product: CASSLTGQSSGNTIYF.

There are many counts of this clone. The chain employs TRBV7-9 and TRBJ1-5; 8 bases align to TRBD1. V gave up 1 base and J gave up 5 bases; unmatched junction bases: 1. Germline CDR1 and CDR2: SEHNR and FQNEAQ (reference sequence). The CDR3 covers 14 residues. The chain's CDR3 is CASSLGTGHQPQHF. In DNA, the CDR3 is TGTGCCAGCAGCTTAGGGACAGGGCATCAGCCCCAGCATTTT. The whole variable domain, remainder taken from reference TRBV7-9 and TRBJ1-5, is DTGVSQNPRHKITKRGQNVTFRCDPISEHNRLYWYRQTLGQGPEFLTYFQNEAQLEKSRLLSDRFSAERPKGSFSTLEIQRTEQGDSAMYLCASSLGTGHQPQHFGDGTRLSIL.

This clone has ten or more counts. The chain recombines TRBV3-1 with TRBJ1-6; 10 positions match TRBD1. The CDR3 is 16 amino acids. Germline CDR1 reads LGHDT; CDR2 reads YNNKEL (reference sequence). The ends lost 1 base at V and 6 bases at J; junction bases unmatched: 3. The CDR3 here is CASSQGQGAINSPLHF. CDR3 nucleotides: TGTGCCAGCAGCCAAGGACAGGGGGCCATTAATTCACCCCTCCACTTT.

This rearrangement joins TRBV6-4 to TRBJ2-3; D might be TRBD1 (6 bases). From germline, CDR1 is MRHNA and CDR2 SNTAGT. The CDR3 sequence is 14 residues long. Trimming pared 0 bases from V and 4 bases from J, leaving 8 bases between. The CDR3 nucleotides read TGTGCCAGCAGTGACTCAGGGGGTTCAGATACGCAGTATTTT. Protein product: CASSDSGGSDTQYF.

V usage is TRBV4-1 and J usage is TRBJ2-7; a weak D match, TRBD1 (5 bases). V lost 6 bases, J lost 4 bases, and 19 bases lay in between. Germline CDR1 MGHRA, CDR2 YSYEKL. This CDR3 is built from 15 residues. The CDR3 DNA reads TGCGCCAGCAGTATCCGAAGGGGCGCGCAGTACGAGCAGTACTTC. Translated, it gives CASSIRRGAQYEQYF.

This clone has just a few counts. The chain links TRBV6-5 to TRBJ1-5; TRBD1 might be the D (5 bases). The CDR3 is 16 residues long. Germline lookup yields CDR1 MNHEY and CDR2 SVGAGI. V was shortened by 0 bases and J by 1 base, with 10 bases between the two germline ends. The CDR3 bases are TGTGCCAGCAGTTACTCCACTCGACAGAGCAATCAGCCCCAGCATTTT. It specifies CASSYSTRQSNQPQHF.

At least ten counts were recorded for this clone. DNA for the CDR3: TGCGCCAGCAGTCCCAATAATTCACCCCTCCACTTT. This gives the protein CASSPNNSPLHF. V usage is TRBV4-1 and J usage is TRBJ1-6; D is ambiguous. Germline CDR1 MGHRA, CDR2 YSYEKL. The CDR3 has 12 residues. The V gene lost 6 bases and the J gene lost 5 bases, with 5 bases spanning the gap.

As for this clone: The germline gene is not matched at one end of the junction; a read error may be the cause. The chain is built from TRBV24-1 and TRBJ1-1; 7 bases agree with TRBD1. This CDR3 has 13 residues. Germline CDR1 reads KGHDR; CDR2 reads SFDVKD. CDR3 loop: CSTTGTDYTVAFF. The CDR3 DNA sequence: TGTTCCACCACCGGGACAGACTACACTGTAGCTTTCTTT.

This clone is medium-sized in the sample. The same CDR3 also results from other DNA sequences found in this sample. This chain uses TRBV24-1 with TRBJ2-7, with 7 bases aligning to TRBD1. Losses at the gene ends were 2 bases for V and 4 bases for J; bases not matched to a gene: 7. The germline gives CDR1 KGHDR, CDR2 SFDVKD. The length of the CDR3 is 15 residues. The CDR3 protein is CATSDSSGGRYEQYF. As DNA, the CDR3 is TGTGCCACCAGTGATTCTTCAGGGGGTCGGTACGAGCAGTACTTC.

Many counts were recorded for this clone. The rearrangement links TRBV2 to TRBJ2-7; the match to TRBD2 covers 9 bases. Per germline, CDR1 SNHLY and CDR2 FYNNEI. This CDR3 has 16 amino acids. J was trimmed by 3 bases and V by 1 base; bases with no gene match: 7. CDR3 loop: CASSEGASGDFYEQYF. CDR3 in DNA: TGTGCCAGCAGTGAAGGGGCTAGCGGGGACTTCTACGAGCAGTACTTC.

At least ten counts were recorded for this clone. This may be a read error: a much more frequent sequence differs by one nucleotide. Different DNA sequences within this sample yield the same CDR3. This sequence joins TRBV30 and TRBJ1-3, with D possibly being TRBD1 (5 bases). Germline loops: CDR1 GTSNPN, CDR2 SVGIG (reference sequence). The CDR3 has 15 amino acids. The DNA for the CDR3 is TGTGCTTGGAACCCGAGGGGCAACCCAGGAAACACCATATATTTT. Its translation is CAWNPRGNPGNTIYF.

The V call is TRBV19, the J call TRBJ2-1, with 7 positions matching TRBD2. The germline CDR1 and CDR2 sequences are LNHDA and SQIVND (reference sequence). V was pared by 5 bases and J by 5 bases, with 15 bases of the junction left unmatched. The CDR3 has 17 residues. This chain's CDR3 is CASSLGARGVLNNEQFF. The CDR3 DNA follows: TGTGCCAGTAGTTTAGGGGCCCGGGGGGTGCTGAACAATGAGCAGTTCTTC.

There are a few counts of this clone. CDR3 amino acids: CAWSFYRQVNSYEQYF. For the CDR3, the DNA is TGTGCCTGGAGCTTTTACCGACAGGTGAATTCCTACGAGCAGTACTTC. The chain combines TRBV30 with TRBJ2-7, with a weak D call TRBD1 (6 bases). This CDR3 region has 16 residues. Germline loops: CDR1 GTSNPN, CDR2 SVGIG (reference sequence). V lost 3 bases and J lost 1, with 19 bases in between.

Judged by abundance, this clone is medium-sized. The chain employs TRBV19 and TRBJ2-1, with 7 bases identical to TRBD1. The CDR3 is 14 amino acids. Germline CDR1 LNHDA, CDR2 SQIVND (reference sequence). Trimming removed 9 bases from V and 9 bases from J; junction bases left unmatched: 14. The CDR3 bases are TGTGCCAGAAGCCAGTGTAGGACAGGCGGTGAGCAGTTCTTC. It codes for CARSQCRTGGEQFF.

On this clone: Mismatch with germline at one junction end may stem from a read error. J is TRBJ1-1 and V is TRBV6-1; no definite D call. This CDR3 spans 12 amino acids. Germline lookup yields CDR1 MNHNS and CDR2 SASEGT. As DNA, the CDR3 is TGTGCCAGCAGCGAAGTGGCGGCTGAAGCTTTCTTT. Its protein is CASSEVAAEAFF.